The rows below give T cell receptor beta chains drawn from one sample of a study of blood T cell repertoires in COVID-19. Sequencing was performed with immunoSEQ multiplex PCR; in TCRdb, only in-frame clones are kept and a portion is missing. The sample shows roughly 50,000 clones, 80% to 85% of them seen only once. Sequencing used peripheral blood. These receptors all come from an elderly woman with acute or convalescent COVID-19. The CDR3 runs from the conserved cysteine through the conserved F or W. A D gene is named only where the DNA matches it firmly. Rows give clone size only sometimes, using once, few, many, or a class for an expanded clone.

j_call d_call v_call clone_size cdr3_nt cdr3_aa
TRBJ1-5 NA TRBV25-1 NA TGTGCCAGCAGTGCAGCAGGGGAATTTCAGCCCCAGCATTTT CASSAAGEFQPQHF
TRBJ1-5 NA TRBV6-5 NA TGTGCCAGCATTCAGGGCAGCAATCAGCCCCAGCATTTT CASIQGSNQPQHF
TRBJ2-2 NA TRBV10-1 NA TGCGCCAGCAGGGCTGACACCGGGGAGCTGTTTTTT CASRADTGELFF
TRBJ2-1 TRBD2 TRBV5-1 NA TGCGCCAGCAGCCCGGCGGGGGGCTCCTACAATGAGCAGTTCTTC CASSPAGGSYNEQFF
TRBJ2-7 TRBD2 TRBV5-6 NA TGTGCCAGCAGCTGGGGGGGAGTAAACTACGAGCAGTACTTC CASSWGGVNYEQYF
TRBJ2-3 TRBD1 TRBV5-1 NA TGCGCCAGCAGCTTGGCCGGGACAGGAAGCACAGATACGCAGTATTTT CASSLAGTGSTDTQYF
TRBJ2-7 NA TRBV5-5 NA TGTGCCAGCAGCTTGCAGGGGAGCTCCTACGAGCAGTACTTC CASSLQGSSYEQYF
TRBJ1-2 NA TRBV3-1/TRBV3-2 NA TGTGCCAGCAGCCCAGGGGTAGCTGGCTACACCTTC CASSPGVAGYTF
TRBJ2-2 TRBD2 TRBV11-2 NA TGTGCCAGCAGCTTAGGCGCGGGGGGGCTTGCCGGGGAGCTGTTTTTT CASSLGAGGLAGELFF
TRBJ2-3 NA TRBV5-4 once TGTGCCAGCAGCTTAGAGACACGGAGCACAGATACGCAGTATTTT CASSLETRSTDTQYF
TRBJ2-3 NA TRBV5-4 NA TGTGCCAGCAGCCGAGGGGGACCTAGCACAGATACGCAGTATTTT CASSRGGPSTDTQYF
TRBJ1-4 TRBD1 TRBV6-5 once TGTGCCAGCAGGACAGGGGGGGCTAATGAAAAACTGTTTTTT CASRTGGANEKLFF
TRBJ2-7 NA TRBV4-1 NA TGCGCCAGCAGCCAGCCCCCTCGAGGGTCCGAGCAGTACTTC CASSQPPRGSEQYF
TRBJ2-6 NA TRBV3-1/TRBV3-2 NA TGTGCCAGCAGCCAGTCCACGACAGCACTCTCTGGGGCCAACGTCCTGACTTTC CASSQSTTALSGANVLTF
TRBJ1-1 TRBD1 TRBV11-3 NA TGTGCCAGCAGCTCACAGGGGTTGGGCACTGAAGCTTTCTTT CASSSQGLGTEAFF
TRBJ1-6 NA TRBV5-1 once TGCGCCAGCAGCCAGGGATCCCCCAATTCACCCCTCCACTTT CASSQGSPNSPLHF
TRBJ2-2 NA TRBV6-5 NA TGTGCCAGCAGAATCGACACCGGGGAGCTGTTTTTT CASRIDTGELFF
TRBJ1-2 TRBD1 TRBV18 NA TGTGCCAGCTCACCGGACAGGGACTATGGCTACACCTTC CASSPDRDYGYTF
TRBJ2-1 TRBD2 TRBV5-6 once TGTGCCAGCAGCCTACCCGGGACTAGCGGGGGGGCTGGGTACAATGAGCAGTTCTTC CASSLPGTSGGAGYNEQFF
TRBJ1-5 NA TRBV10-3 NA TGTGCCATCAGTGAGTCGACTCTTAGCAATCAGCCCCAGCATTTT CAISESTLSNQPQHF
TRBJ1-2 TRBD1 TRBV4-1 NA TGCGCCAGCAGCCAAACCGCCGGGACAGACTATGGCTACACCTTC CASSQTAGTDYGYTF
TRBJ1-5 TRBD1 TRBV19 NA TGTGGCAGTAGGGGAGACAGGGACAATCAGCCCCAGCATTTT CGSRGDRDNQPQHF
TRBJ1-4 NA TRBV5-1 NA TGCGCCAGCAGCGAAGCTTCAACTAATGAAAAACTGTTTTTT CASSEASTNEKLFF
TRBJ2-5 TRBD2 TRBV9 NA TGTGCCAGCAGCCTCAGCGGGGATAAACAAGAGACCCAGTACTTC CASSLSGDKQETQYF
TRBJ1-5 TRBD1 TRBV18 NA TGTGCCAGCTCACGCGCGCCAGGACAGGTAACGACGCCCCAGCATTTT CASSRAPGQVTTPQHF
TRBJ1-5 TRBD1 TRBV14 NA TGTGCCAGCAGCCAAGTTGACCCCCGGGACAGGGAATTAGCTCAGCCCCAGCATTTT CASSQVDPRDRELAQPQHF
TRBJ1-2 NA TRBV7-2 NA TGTGCCAGCACCTTAGCTTATCAGGGAAACTATGGCTACACCTTC CASTLAYQGNYGYTF
TRBJ1-1 NA TRBV3-1/TRBV3-2 NA TGTGCCAGCAGCCAAGATGGATTGGGGCACCCACAAGCTTTCTTT CASSQDGLGHPQAFF
TRBJ1-1 NA TRBV6-4 NA TGTGCCAGCAGGCGGGAGTTGAACACTGAAGCTTTCTTT CASRRELNTEAFF
TRBJ2-7 NA TRBV6-4 once TGTGCCAGCAGTGACTTCAACGAGCAGTACTTC CASSDFNEQYF
TRBJ1-1 NA TRBV12-3/TRBV12-4 NA TGTGCCAGCAAACGACAGATGAACACTGAAGCTTTCTTT CASKRQMNTEAFF
TRBJ2-2 NA TRBV5-1 NA TGCGCCAGCAGCCCGACCCCGACAGTGACCGGGGAGCTGTTTTTT CASSPTPTVTGELFF
TRBJ1-5 TRBD1 TRBV19 NA TGTGCCAGTAGTAACACAGGGGGCTCGCAGCCCCAGCATTTT CASSNTGGSQPQHF
TRBJ2-3 NA TRBV6-5 NA TGTGCCAGCACTCGGGACTTCGGGCGGGGAGATACGCAGTATTTT CASTRDFGRGDTQYF
TRBJ1-1 NA TRBV7-9 NA TGTGCCAGCAGCTCCTCCGGACTTGAAGCTTTCTTT CASSSSGLEAFF
TRBJ2-3 TRBD1 TRBV5-4 NA TGTGCCAGCAGCCTCGAAGGGGGCTCGGCTACGCAGTATTTT CASSLEGGSATQYF
TRBJ1-5 NA TRBV7-8 NA TGTGCCAGCAGCCAAAAAAACAGGGAAGATCAGCCCCAGCATTTT CASSQKNREDQPQHF
TRBJ1-4 NA TRBV6-5 NA TGTGCCAGCAGGTCTCAGGGGTTAGGGGAAGAAAAACTGTTTTTT CASRSQGLGEEKLFF
TRBJ2-7 TRBD1 TRBV5-1 few TGCGCCAGCAGCAGGAGGGTAGGACAGGGGGCCTACGAGCAGTACTTC CASSRRVGQGAYEQYF
TRBJ2-5 TRBD2 TRBV7-9 NA TGTGCCAGCAGCTTAGGGCTAGCGGGGGGCGCCCAAGAGACCCAGTACTTC CASSLGLAGGAQETQYF
TRBJ2-5 NA TRBV18 NA TGTGCCAGCTCACCAGTTTCTAGTAGGCAAGAGACCCAGTACTTC CASSPVSSRQETQYF
TRBJ1-1 TRBD1 TRBV11-3 NA TGTGCCAGCAGCTTAGGTGGGACAGGGTTGAACACTGAAGCTTTCTTT CASSLGGTGLNTEAFF
TRBJ1-3 TRBD1 TRBV3-1/TRBV3-2 once TGTGCCAGCAGCCCCAGGGGGCTGAGCTCTGGAAACACCATATATTTT CASSPRGLSSGNTIYF
TRBJ2-2 NA TRBV5-5 NA TGTGCCAGCAGCACACAGAACACCGGGGAGCTGTTTTTT CASSTQNTGELFF
TRBJ2-1 TRBD1 TRBV20-1 NA TGCAGTGCTAGTTCCCTCGGGACAGGGGTGGGCAATGAGCAGTTCTTC CSASSLGTGVGNEQFF
TRBJ2-1 NA TRBV12-5 NA TGTGCTAGTGGTTTGACCGGGGGGCCGAATGAGCAGTTCTTC CASGLTGGPNEQFF
TRBJ2-5 NA TRBV18 NA TGTGCCAGCTCACCATCCCTCACAGGAACCGGGTGGACCCAGTACTTC CASSPSLTGTGWTQYF
TRBJ1-1 NA TRBV27 NA TGTGCCAGCAGCTTAGGCGGGAGCACTGAAGCTTTCTTT CASSLGGSTEAFF
TRBJ2-2 TRBD1 TRBV6-4 NA TGTGCCACCAACAGGGGGAACACCGGGGAGCTGTTTTTT CATNRGNTGELFF
TRBJ2-1 TRBD2 TRBV5-1 NA TGCGCCAGCAGCAGGGCCAGCGGGGCGAGCTACAATGAGCAGTTCTTC CASSRASGASYNEQFF
TRBJ2-1 TRBD1 TRBV11-2 NA TGTGCCAGCAGCGTTGACAGGGGGGGAGAGCAGTTCTTC CASSVDRGGEQFF
TRBJ1-1 NA TRBV19 NA TGTGCCAGTAGTATCGGTGGGGCGGTCACTGAAGCTTTCTTT CASSIGGAVTEAFF